These 20 T cell receptor beta chains came from one sample sequenced in a study of technical replicates of blood from four donors. TCRdb's table, derived via immunoSEQ multiplex PCR, lists solely in-frame clones and lacks some. The sample yields more than 65,000 clones, more than 80% seen once. The specimen sequenced was PBMCs. These receptors came from a human donor in good health. Some clones in this sample may be carry-over from other donors' samples.

V gene TRBV29-1 combines with J gene TRBJ2-3; 11 positions agree with TRBD2. The CDR3 is 15 residues long. The trim removed 2 bases at V and 4 bases at J, leaving 5 bases unmatched. The germline V gene has CDR1 SQVTM and CDR2 ANQGSEA. The CDR3 DNA is TGCAGCGTTGAATCCCTAGCGGGAGGCCCAGATACGCAGTATTTT. This translates into CSVESLAGGPDTQYF.

V and J are TRBV19 and TRBJ1-2, with a tentative D call TRBD1 (6 bases). The CDR3 is 14 residues long. Germline CDR1 and CDR2: LNHDA and SQIVND (reference sequence). V dropped 4 bases and J dropped 6 bases, with 15 bases sitting between them. The CDR3 region is CASSTPGGLHGYTF. CDR3 nucleotides: TGTGCCAGTAGTACCCCGGGGGGGCTCCATGGCTACACCTTC.

This clone is medium-sized in the sample. The chain employs TRBV30 and TRBJ2-5; the D gene is possibly TRBD1 (6 bases). V was pared by 2 bases and J by 5 bases, with 9 bases between. CDR3 length: 12 amino acids. Germline CDR1 reads GTSNPN; CDR2 reads SVGIG (reference sequence). CDR3 in DNA: TGTGCCTGGAGTTTTGGACAGGAGACCCAGTACTTC. Amino acids: CAWSFGQETQYF.

This sequence joins TRBV7-8 and TRBJ2-2, with a tentative D call TRBD2 (6 bases). CDR1 is SGHVS and CDR2 is FQNEAQ in the germline V gene. V was clipped by 3 bases and J by 5 bases, with 10 bases between them. The CDR3 totals 14 residues. The CDR3 DNA reads as TGTGCCAGCAGCTTCGGAGGGCGGACCGGGGAGCTGTTTTTT. It yields the protein CASSFGGRTGELFF.

The chain combines TRBV6-1 with TRBJ2-1; 7 bases agree with TRBD2. CDR3 length equals 14 residues. From germline, CDR1 is MNHNS and CDR2 SASEGT. V shed 4 bases and J 9 bases; nucleotides not matched to a gene: 9. The CDR3 DNA reads TGTGCCAGCAGTGGGCCAGCGGGATACGGTGAGCAGTTCTTC. Translation: CASSGPAGYGEQFF.

This clone occurred once. The CDR3 region is CSATGAAGNYGYTF. Here the CDR3 DNA reads TGCAGCGCTACGGGAGCGGCTGGTAACTATGGCTACACCTTC. V gene TRBV29-1 combines with J gene TRBJ1-2; D gene unclear. CDR1 and CDR2 from the germline V gene are SQVTM and ANQGSEA. Trimming pared 7 bases from V and 1 base from J, leaving 16 bases between. The CDR3 is made up of 14 amino acids.

V gene TRBV7-3 combines with J gene TRBJ1-1; TRBD1 matches at 8 bases. With 2 bases clipped from V and 1 base from J, the junction kept 6 bases outside the gene matches. Germline V gene data show CDR1 as SGHTA and CDR2 as FQGTGA. This CDR3 comprises 16 residues. As DNA, the CDR3 is TGTGCCAGCAGCTTACGGTCAGGGGGCCAGAACACTGAAGCTTTCTTT. Its protein product is CASSLRSGGQNTEAFF. Using reference TRBV7-3 and TRBJ1-1 for the parts outside the CDR3, the full variable domain is GAGVSQTPSNKVTEKGKYVELRCDPISGHTALYWYRQSLGQGPEFLIYFQGTGAADDSGLPNDRFFAVRPEGSVSTLKIQRTERGDSAVYLCASSLRSGGQNTEAFFGQGTRLTVV.

This clone has a single count. The chain has TRBV7-9 and TRBJ1-6; TRBD1 matches at 8 bases. J lost 8 bases, V lost 1 base, and 7 bases had no gene match. The CDR3 contains 16 residues. Germline V lookup: CDR1 SEHNR, CDR2 FQNEAQ (reference sequence). This CDR3 reads CASSLDRGISDSPLHF. The CDR3 nucleotides read TGTGCCAGCAGCTTAGACAGGGGGATTTCGGATTCACCCCTCCACTTT.

CDR3 sequence reads: CASSQESRGGQETQYF. CDR3 in DNA: TGCGCCAGCAGCCAAGAATCCCGGGGGGGCCAAGAGACCCAGTACTTC. This rearrangement joins TRBV4-3 to TRBJ2-5; 8 bases are shared with TRBD2. The CDR3 runs to 16 residues. Germline V lookup: CDR1 LGHNA, CDR2 YSLEER. V lost 0 bases, J lost 1 base, and 4 bases stayed unmatched.

The V gene is TRBV7-9, the J gene TRBJ2-2; D not resolved. Looked up from germline, CDR1 is SEHNR and CDR2 is FQNEAQ (reference sequence). This CDR3 is built from 13 residues. Trimming shortened V by 1 base and J by 6 bases, and 6 bases separated the two germline ends. This CDR3 reads CASSLVAAGELFF. CDR3 nucleotide sequence: TGTGCCAGCAGCTTAGTGGCGGCCGGGGAGCTGTTTTTT.

V and J are TRBV21-1 and TRBJ1-2; the listed D gene, TRBD1, was not tested against the DNA. TRBV21-1 corresponds to a pseudogene. The CDR3 extends over 15 amino acids. CDR3 in DNA: TGTGCCAGCAGCGTGAAATCCGGGACAAACTATGGCTACACCTTC. Encoded protein: CASSVKSGTNYGYTF.

This chain connects TRBV5-1 to TRBJ2-3; D may be TRBD2 (7 bases). V gave up 3 bases and J gave up 2 bases, with 13 bases separating them. This CDR3 has 15 amino acids. Germline V gene data show CDR1 as SGHRS and CDR2 as YFSETQ. The CDR3 is CASSWGAGATDTQYF. DNA of the CDR3: TGCGCCAGCAGCTGGGGGGCGGGGGCCACAGATACGCAGTATTTT.

The V and J genes are TRBV30 and TRBJ2-7; 7 bases match TRBD1. The germline V gene encodes CDR1 GTSNPN and CDR2 SVGIG (reference sequence). The CDR3 covers 14 residues. V shed 4 bases, J shed 0 bases, and the junction held 6 bases outside the gene matches. The CDR3 DNA is TGTGCCTGGATCAGACAGGGAAGCTCCTACGAGCAGTACTTC. Amino acids: CAWIRQGSSYEQYF. The full variable domain, in which reference TRBV30 and TRBJ2-7 provide the parts outside the CDR3, is SQTIHQWPATLVQPVGSPLSLECTVEGTSNPNLYWYRQAAGRGLQLLFYSVGIGQISSEVPQNLSASRPQDRQFILSSKKLLLSDSGFYLCAWIRQGSSYEQYFGPGTRLTVT.

The rearrangement joins TRBV29-1 to TRBJ1-2; tentatively, D is TRBD1 (5 bases). The CDR3 is 12 amino acids. V lost 5 bases and J 7 bases, leaving 14 bases between the germline ends. Germline V gene sequence: CDR1 SQVTM, CDR2 ANQGSEA. In DNA, the CDR3 is TGCAGCGTTCTCGTCGGGGGGGGTGGCTACACCTTC. Amino acids: CSVLVGGGGYTF.

This clone has a handful of counts. J is TRBJ2-5 and V is TRBV11-1; the match to TRBD2 covers 13 bases. CDR3 length equals 17 residues. CDR1 and CDR2 from the germline V gene are SGHAT and FQDESV (reference sequence). J lost 4 bases, V lost 4 bases, and 9 bases had no gene match. CDR3 in DNA: TGTGCCAGCAGCTACGGACTAGCGGGGGCCCAGGGAGAGACCCAGTACTTC. It translates to CASSYGLAGAQGETQYF.

This clone was detected a few times. CDR3 sequence (DNA): TGTGCCAGCAGTTACCCGCAGGACTATGGCTACACCTTC. This encodes CASSYPQDYGYTF. The chain joins TRBV6-6 to TRBJ1-2; D is ambiguous. The V gene lost 2 bases and the J gene lost 3 bases, with 7 bases spanning the gap. The CDR3 has 13 amino acids. Looked up from germline, CDR1 is MNHNY and CDR2 is SVGAGI (reference sequence).

The chain employs TRBV7-2 and TRBJ2-7, with TRBD1 matching 7 bases. The V and J ends lost 5 bases and 2 bases, in that order; junction bases with no gene match: 6. Germline CDR1 and CDR2: SGHTA and FQGNSA. The CDR3 is made up of 14 amino acids. This CDR3 is CASSTQQGPYEQYF. The CDR3 DNA is TGTGCCAGCAGCACTCAACAGGGGCCCTACGAGCAGTACTTC.

The gene calls are TRBV7-9 and TRBJ1-2, with 12 nucleotides matching TRBD1. The CDR3 has 14 amino acids. Germline V gives CDR1 SEHNR, CDR2 FQNEAQ (reference sequence). Unmatched junction bases numbered 11, after V lost 10 bases and J lost 8 bases. The CDR3 reads CATTGTGGPRGYTF. CDR3 nucleotide sequence: TGTGCCACCACTGGGACAGGGGGCCCCCGGGGCTACACCTTC.

This clone showed up just once. V usage is TRBV5-1 and J usage is TRBJ1-3; a weak D match, TRBD1 (6 bases). The germline CDR1 and CDR2 sequences are SGHRS and YFSETQ. With 2 bases removed from V and 1 base from J, the gap between germline ends came to 10 bases. This CDR3 is 15 amino acids long. The DNA for the CDR3 is TGCGCCAGCAGCTTCGGACAGCAGTCTGGAAACACCATATATTTT. This sequence encodes CASSFGQQSGNTIYF.

The chain recombines TRBV5-1 with TRBJ2-1; the match to TRBD1 covers 9 bases. V shed 6 bases and J 9 bases; nucleotides not matched to a gene: 13. In germline, CDR1 is SGHRS, CDR2 YFSETQ. The CDR3 sequence is 15 residues long. CDR3 in amino acids: CASTDSGTGRGEQFF. CDR3 DNA: TGCGCCAGCACCGACTCCGGGACAGGGAGGGGTGAGCAGTTCTTC.